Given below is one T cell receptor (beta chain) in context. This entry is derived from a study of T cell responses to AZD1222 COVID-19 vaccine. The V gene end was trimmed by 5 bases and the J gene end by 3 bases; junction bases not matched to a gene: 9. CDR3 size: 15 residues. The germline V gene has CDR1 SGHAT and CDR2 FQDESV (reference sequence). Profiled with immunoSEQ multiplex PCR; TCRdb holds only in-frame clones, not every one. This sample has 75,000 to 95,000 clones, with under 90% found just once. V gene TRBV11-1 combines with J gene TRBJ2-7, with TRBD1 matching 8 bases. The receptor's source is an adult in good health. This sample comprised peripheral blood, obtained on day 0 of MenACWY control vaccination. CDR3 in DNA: TGTGCCAGCAGCCCCTCTGGACAGGGCTACTACGAGCAGTACTTC. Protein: CASSPSGQGYYEQYF.